A single sample is the source of the 24 T cell receptor beta chains below, sequenced in a study of blood T cell repertoires in COVID-19. Sequenced by immunoSEQ multiplex PCR; TCRdb stores in-frame clones only, minus some. The sample holds about 370,000 clones, approximately 90% seen once. Sequencing was performed on PBMCs or T cells enriched from blood (not recorded which). Receptor source: a middle-aged woman who had been exposed to COVID-19.

This clone appeared a single time. The chain is built from TRBV5-1 and TRBJ2-7; D not resolved. Looked up from germline, CDR1 is SGHRS and CDR2 is YFSETQ. The CDR3 length is 14 residues. The ends were cut back, 0 bases at V and 2 bases at J, with 9 bases in the middle. CDR3 DNA: TGCGCCAGCAGCTTGGTGGCCGAAACCTACGAGCAGTACTTC. Its protein product is CASSLVAETYEQYF. Complete variable domain (other parts from reference TRBV5-1 and TRBJ2-7): KAGVTQTPRYLIKTRGQQVTLSCSPISGHRSVSWYQQTPGQGLQFLFEYFSETQRNKGNFPGRFSGRQFSNSRSEMNVSTLELGDSALYLCASSLVAETYEQYFGPGTRLTVT.

V and J are TRBV7-2 and TRBJ1-6, with TRBD1 matching over 7 bases. CDR3 length equals 15 residues. In germline, CDR1 is SGHTA, CDR2 FQGNSA. V trimming: 4 bases; J trimming: 11 bases; junction bases outside the gene matches: 11. CDR3 in DNA: TGTGCCAGCAGCTCTCGACAGGGAACAACGGCACCCCTCCACTTT. Translating gives CASSSRQGTTAPLHF. Full variable domain (missing parts from reference TRBV7-2 and TRBJ1-6): GAGVSQSPSNKVTEKGKDVELRCDPISGHTALYWYRQSLGQGLEFLIYFQGNSAPDKSGLPSDRFSAERTGGSVSTLTIQRTQQEDSAVYLCASSSRQGTTAPLHFGNGTRLTVT.

This clone was detected only once. The chain carries TRBV29-1 and TRBJ1-2; 7 bases map to TRBD1. V gave up 4 bases and J gave up 4 bases; unmatched junction bases: 6. The CDR3 is made up of 13 amino acids. CDR1 and CDR2 (germline): SQVTM, ANQGSEA. The CDR3 reads CSVGTGVSYGYTF. The DNA of the CDR3 is TGCAGCGTTGGCACAGGGGTATCCTATGGCTACACCTTC.

The chain couples TRBV24-1 to TRBJ2-2; 9 positions match TRBD2. The junction had 16 bases not matched to a gene; V was cut back by 9 bases and J by 3 bases. This CDR3 comprises 18 residues. CDR1 is KGHDR, CDR2 SFDVKD, per germline. The CDR3 spells CATGTRGGRAGDTGELFF. CDR3 in DNA: TGTGCCACCGGCACCCGGGGCGGGAGGGCCGGAGACACCGGGGAGCTGTTTTTT.

In this sample, this clone turned up a few times. V is TRBV2 and J is TRBJ2-3, with unresolved D. The CDR3 extends over 13 amino acids. Per the germline V gene, CDR1 is SNHLY and CDR2 is FYNNEI. V was clipped by 6 bases and J by 5 bases, with 12 bases between them. In nucleotides, the CDR3 is TGTGCCAGCAGGAGAGGATCGTTAGATACGCAGTATTTT. Amino acid sequence: CASRRGSLDTQYF.

The V and J genes are TRBV18 and TRBJ2-3; 7 positions match TRBD1. This CDR3 has 14 residues. CDR1 is KGHSH and CDR2 is LQKENI in the germline V gene. V gave up 2 bases and J gave up 5 bases; unmatched junction bases: 4. CDR3 protein: CASSPRQGEDTQYF. The CDR3 nucleotides read TGTGCCAGCTCACCAAGACAGGGAGAAGATACGCAGTATTTT.

The CDR3 coding sequence is TGTGCCAGCAGCTTTGGGGGGAGGGATGCCTACGAGCAGTACTTC. This sequence encodes CASSFGGRDAYEQYF. The chain couples TRBV5-4 to TRBJ2-7, with 7 positions matching TRBD2. The trim removed 2 bases at V and 2 bases at J, leaving 7 bases unmatched. The CDR3 extends over 15 amino acids. CDR1 is SGHNT and CDR2 is YYREEE in the germline V gene (reference sequence).

The genes are TRBV27 and TRBJ2-7; TRBD2 agrees at 13 bases. V trimming: 6 bases; J trimming: 2 bases; junction bases outside the gene matches: 4. The CDR3 is 15 amino acids. Germline V gives CDR1 MNHEY, CDR2 SMNVEV (reference sequence). The CDR3 bases are TGTGCCAGCAGATCCGGGACTAGCGGGACCTACGAGCAGTACTTC. Translated, it gives CASRSGTSGTYEQYF.

This clone is a singleton in its sample. Different DNA sequences within this sample yield the same CDR3. J is TRBJ2-7 and V is TRBV5-1; TRBD1 aligns across 10 bases. V was pared by 3 bases and J by 3 bases, with 3 bases of the junction left unmatched. The CDR3 length is 14 residues. The V gene's germline CDR1 is SGHRS and CDR2 YFSETQ. CDR3 sequence reads: CASSSGDRGYEQYF. The CDR3 nucleotides read TGCGCCAGCAGCTCGGGGGACAGGGGCTACGAGCAGTACTTC.

This sequence joins TRBV4-1 and TRBJ2-3; possible D gene TRBD1, 5 bases. V was clipped by 0 bases and J by 6 bases, with 13 bases between them. The CDR3 sequence is 15 residues long. From germline, CDR1 is MGHRA and CDR2 YSYEKL. Written as DNA, the CDR3 is TGCGCCAGCAGCCAAGATGGGTACAGGCGGGATACGCAGTATTTT. The encoded protein is CASSQDGYRRDTQYF.

The rearrangement joins TRBV10-3 to TRBJ1-3; D not resolved. Germline V gives CDR1 ENHRY, CDR2 SYGVKD. Between the trimmed V and J ends, which lost 2 bases and 0 bases, there was a span of 8 bases. CDR3 size: 15 residues. DNA for the CDR3: TGTGCCATCAGTGAGGTCACTTCCTCTGGAAACACCATATATTTT. This gives the protein CAISEVTSSGNTIYF.

The gene calls are TRBV4-3 and TRBJ2-3; D unclear. Per germline, CDR1 LGHNA and CDR2 YSLEER. The length of the CDR3 is 17 residues. The V end was cut by 0 bases, the J end by 0 bases, with 13 bases between. CDR3 amino acids: CASSQEAVATSTDTQYF. In nucleotides, the CDR3 is TGCGCCAGCAGCCAAGAGGCAGTAGCTACTAGCACAGATACGCAGTATTTT.

A single count supports this clone. The chain links TRBV7-9 to TRBJ1-3; TRBD1 matches at 8 bases. V shed 1 base, J shed 0 bases, and the junction held 2 bases outside the gene matches. CDR1 is SEHNR and CDR2 is FQNEAQ in the germline V gene (reference sequence). The CDR3 sequence is 16 residues long. CDR3 nucleotide sequence: TGTGCCAGCAGCTTAGACAGGGGGACCTCTGGAAACACCATATATTTT. It yields the protein CASSLDRGTSGNTIYF.

The chain couples TRBV7-2 to TRBJ2-5; TRBD2 aligns across 13 bases. This CDR3 spans 16 amino acids. CDR1 and CDR2 from the germline V gene are SGHTA and FQGNSA. Trimming at V came to 1 base and at J to 4 bases, leaving 3 bases not matched to a gene. The CDR3 nucleotides are TGTGCCAGCAGCTTAGGACTAGCGGGAGGTAGAGAGACCCAGTACTTC. This sequence encodes CASSLGLAGGRETQYF.

This chain joins TRBV5-8 and TRBJ1-5; D is possibly TRBD1 (6 bases). The V gene's germline CDR1 is SGHTS and CDR2 YDEGEE. V was cut by 6 bases and J by 4 bases, with 17 bases left in between. The CDR3 runs to 15 residues. The CDR3 nucleotides read TGTGCCAGCACTCTGCGGGGGGCTGGGAATCAGCCCCAGCATTTT. It specifies CASTLRGAGNQPQHF.

This CDR3 reads CASSLGQGRGYEQYF. Here the CDR3 DNA reads TGTGCCAGCAGCTTAGGTCAGGGGCGAGGTTACGAGCAGTACTTC. The chain combines TRBV11-1 with TRBJ2-7; a weak D match, TRBD1 (6 bases). V was clipped by 1 base and J by 4 bases, with 14 bases between them. The CDR3 is 15 amino acids. Per the germline V gene, CDR1 is SGHAT and CDR2 is FQDESV (reference sequence).

The chain combines TRBV10-3 with TRBJ2-1; 7 positions agree with TRBD2. This CDR3 contains 13 residues. Unmatched junction bases numbered 7, after V lost 4 bases and J lost 10 bases. Germline CDR1 ENHRY, CDR2 SYGVKD. CDR3 loop: CAISARGGLEQFF. CDR3 sequence (DNA): TGTGCCATCAGTGCTAGGGGAGGGCTCGAGCAGTTCTTC.

This sequence joins TRBV20-1 and TRBJ1-1; D uncertain. The CDR3 covers 10 residues. Trimming removed 3 bases at V and 9 bases at J, with 8 bases between. The germline CDR1 and CDR2 sequences are DFQATT and SNEGSKA (reference sequence). CDR3: CSARRQKAFF. The CDR3 nucleotides read TGCAGTGCTAGGAGACAAAAAGCTTTCTTT.

The chain uses TRBV3-1 (or the pseudogene TRBV3-2) and TRBJ2-1, with 14 bases lining up with TRBD2. The CDR3 has 14 amino acids. The germline CDR1 and CDR2 sequences are LGHDT and YNNKEL (reference sequence). Unmatched junction bases numbered 3, after V lost 4 bases and J lost 10 bases. CDR3 residues: CASSRTSGRTEQFF. DNA of the CDR3: TGTGCCAGCAGCCGGACTAGCGGGAGGACCGAGCAGTTCTTC.

This clone was recorded once. The chain links TRBV11-3 to TRBJ2-2; tentatively, D is TRBD1 (6 bases). The CDR3 spans 17 residues. Germline V gene sequence: CDR1 SGHNT, CDR2 YENEEA. Trimming removed 3 bases at V and 0 bases at J, with 14 bases between. CDR3: CASSFQLGTPNTGELFF. DNA for the CDR3: TGTGCCAGCAGCTTCCAACTAGGGACACCGAACACCGGGGAGCTGTTTTTT.

The genes are TRBV18 and TRBJ2-3; the D is unclear. This CDR3 region has 15 residues. Germline CDR1 and CDR2: KGHSH and LQKENI. V lost 2 bases and J lost 4, with 13 bases in between. CDR3 bases: TGTGCCAGCTCACCAGCAGGTCCCTCCGCAGATACGCAGTATTTT. Residues: CASSPAGPSADTQYF.

This chain uses TRBV5-1 with TRBJ2-4; D may be TRBD2 (6 bases). Germline CDR1 and CDR2: SGHRS and YFSETQ. V shed 5 bases and J shed 1 base, with 19 bases lying between them. The CDR3 runs 17 residues. CDR3 in DNA: TGCGCCAGCAGTCATGGGTCAAGGGGAGGTGCCAAAAACATTCAGTACTTC. Protein sequence: CASSHGSRGGAKNIQYF.

The gene calls are TRBV11-3 and TRBJ2-1, with 7 bases lining up with TRBD2. V lost 5 bases and J lost 0; bases outside the gene matches: 7. Germline V CDR1 and CDR2: SGHNT, YENEEA. This CDR3 region has 16 residues. CDR3 loop: CASSVASGSSYNEQFF. Written as DNA, the CDR3 is TGTGCCAGCAGCGTAGCTAGCGGTAGCTCCTACAATGAGCAGTTCTTC.

This clone was seen only once. The chain combines TRBV19 with TRBJ1-1; D is possibly TRBD1 (6 bases). Germline V gives CDR1 LNHDA, CDR2 SQIVND (reference sequence). CDR3 length: 13 amino acids. Trimming removed 6 bases from V and 2 bases from J, with 10 bases in between. Written as DNA, the CDR3 is TGTGCCAGTAGGTCACAGGGCAACACTGAAGCTTTCTTT. Translation gives CASRSQGNTEAFF.